This T cell receptor beta chain was retrieved from a study of blood T cells in healthy people across ages. Approximately 9.2 milliliters was the volume of peripheral blood drawn from each donor. PBMCs, at least 6.5 million per sample, were isolated. This clonotype is a singleton in its sample. CDR1 is SGHRS and CDR2 is YFSETQ in the germline V gene. The CDR3 length is 12 residues. V was pared by 7 bases and J by 3 bases, with 3 bases of the junction left unmatched. Primed by a sample-barcoded 5' primer and a J-beta primer mix, a second PCR proceeded for about 6 to 11 cycles. TCRdb itself ran the 5' RACE reads through MiXCR, one entry per CDR3 protein. The sample has some 900,000 distinct CDR3 sequences; 48% are singletons.

The material sequenced was blood. The origin of this receptor is a man aged 30 to 45 in good health. This chain connects TRBV5-1 to TRBJ2-7; the match to TRBD1 covers 8 bases. The chain's CDR3 is CASGQGNYEQYF. The CDR3, as DNA: TGCGCCAGCGGACAGGGAAACTACGAGCAGTACTTC.